This is a list of T cell receptor beta chains from one sample in a study of Tregs in tolerant kidney transplant recipients. The protocol was immunoSEQ multiplex PCR, while the TCRdb copy is restricted to in-frame clones and leaves out a portion. The sample has fewer than 80,000 clones, 85% to 90% seen once. Sequencing used CD4+ T cells from blood, obtained before the transplant. Every receptor here comes from a human donor who received a combined kidney and bone marrow transplant. Each CDR3 is given with its conserved first and last residue. A D gene is named only where the DNA matches it firmly. The size field is filled for only some rows; it gives once, few, many or a size class.

TRBJ2-7 | once | TRBD1 | TRBV28 | CASSLQTGTSSYEQYF | TGTGCCAGCAGTCTACAGACAGGGACCAGCTCCTACGAGCAGTACTTC
TRBJ2-2 | . | TRBD1 | TRBV7-7 | CASSSGTGLTGELFF | TGTGCCAGCAGCTCCGGGACAGGGCTCACCGGGGAGCTGTTTTTT
TRBJ2-3 | . | TRBD2 | TRBV9 | CASSVGSSGSPTDTQYF | TGTGCCAGCAGCGTAGGATCGAGCGGGAGCCCCACAGATACGCAGTATTTT
TRBJ2-6 | . | . | TRBV9 | CASSVRGSGANVLTF | TGTGCCAGCAGCGTAAGAGGGTCTGGGGCCAACGTCCTGACTTTC
TRBJ1-1 | . | . | TRBV28 | CASARGGINTEAFF | TGTGCCAGCGCTCGGGGGGGCATCAACACTGAAGCTTTCTTT
TRBJ1-4 | . | . | TRBV4-3 | CASSPHSGRGEKLFF | TGCGCCAGCAGCCCTCATTCTGGACGGGGTGAAAAACTGTTTTTT
TRBJ1-2 | . | . | TRBV7-9 | CASSLTRAGPMRYTF | TGTGCCAGCAGCTTAACCCGAGCAGGCCCTATGCGCTACACCTTC
TRBJ2-7 | few | . | TRBV6-6 | CASRAGYEQYF | TGTGCCAGCCGGGCGGGCTACGAGCAGTACTTC
TRBJ2-7 | . | . | TRBV2 | CASSEAGAAASYEQYF | TGTGCCAGCAGTGAAGCTGGAGCGGCCGCCTCCTACGAGCAGTACTTC
TRBJ1-1 | . | . | TRBV30 | CAWSVQGRSTEAFF | TGTGCCTGGAGTGTACAGGGTCGGAGCACTGAAGCTTTCTTT
TRBJ1-1 | . | . | TRBV19 | CASSIRQGGEAFF | TGTGCCAGTAGTATACGCCAAGGGGGTGAAGCTTTCTTT
TRBJ2-2 | . | . | TRBV10-2 | CASSRLVTGELFF | TGCGCCAGCAGCCGACTAGTTACCGGGGAGCTGTTTTTT
TRBJ2-5 | . | TRBD2 | TRBV28 | CASSFAGAETQYF | TGTGCCAGCAGTTTTGCGGGAGCAGAGACCCAGTACTTC
TRBJ2-1 | . | TRBD2 | TRBV25-1 | CASSLIAGSSYNEQFF | TGTGCCAGCAGCCTAATAGCGGGGAGCTCCTACAATGAGCAGTTCTTC
TRBJ1-3 | few | . | TRBV30 | CAWSVDIPISGNTIYF | TGTGCCTGGAGTGTTGACATTCCGATCTCTGGAAACACCATATATTTT
TRBJ2-3 | . | TRBD1 | TRBV29-1 | CSVDKPGQGTDTQYF | TGCAGCGTCGACAAGCCGGGACAGGGGACAGATACGCAGTATTTT
TRBJ2-3 | few | . | TRBV10-1 | CASSLERGTDTQYF | TGCGCCAGCAGCCTGGAGAGGGGCACAGATACGCAGTATTTT
TRBJ1-2 | . | TRBD1 | TRBV27 | CASSSQGARGYTF | TGTGCCAGCAGTTCCCAGGGGGCGAGAGGCTACACCTTC
TRBJ2-1 | . | . | TRBV27 | CASTLGGGNEQFF | TGTGCCAGCACATTAGGGGGGGGCAATGAGCAGTTCTTC
TRBJ2-1 | . | TRBD1 | TRBV7-3 | CASSLGTGGGEQFF | TGTGCCAGCAGCTTAGGGACAGGGGGGGGTGAGCAGTTCTTC
TRBJ2-7 | . | TRBD1 | TRBV28 | CAITRAGGFEQYF | TGTGCTATCACCCGGGCAGGGGGCTTCGAGCAGTACTTC
TRBJ2-1 | . | TRBD2 | TRBV7-6 | CASSQYGTSGTSYNEQFF | TGTGCCAGCAGCCAGTATGGGACTAGCGGGACCTCCTACAATGAGCAGTTCTTC
TRBJ1-2 | . | TRBD1 | TRBV7-2 | CASSFAGTELGYTF | TGTGCCAGCAGCTTCGCTGGGACAGAACTGGGCTACACCTTC
TRBJ2-1 | . | . | TRBV27 | CASSLLARSNEQFF | TGTGCCAGCAGCCTACTAGCAAGGTCCAATGAGCAGTTCTTC
TRBJ2-7 | few | TRBD2 | TRBV28 | CASSFRSVGRERREQYF | TGTGCCAGCAGTTTTCGTTCAGTTGGGCGGGAGCGGCGCGAGCAGTACTTC